This is a list of T cell receptor beta chains from one sample in a study of blood T cell repertoires in COVID-19. Profiling relied on immunoSEQ multiplex PCR, and the TCRdb table lists in-frame clones only, not all of them. The table records roughly 90,000 clones, 89% of them present only once. Sequencing was performed on peripheral blood. These receptors were collected from an elderly woman with active COVID-19. CDR3s include the opening cysteine and the closing phenylalanine or tryptophan. A D gene is named only where the DNA matches it firmly. For some rows the clone size is stated as once, few or many, or as a class when expanded; others skip it.

CDR3nt: TGTGCCAGCAGTTTATTCGTGAATCAGGCCAGAAACACTGAAGCTTTCTTT
CDR3aa: CASSLFVNQARNTEAFF
d_gene: NA
j_gene: TRBJ1-1
v_gene: TRBV28
abundance: NA

CDR3nt: TGTGCCAGCTCGAAGGGGTATAGCAATCAGCCCCAGCATTTT
CDR3aa: CASSKGYSNQPQHF
d_gene: NA
j_gene: TRBJ1-5
v_gene: TRBV6-5
abundance: once

CDR3nt: TGTGCCAGCAGTTTTTGGGGACAGGGAGATTCAAACTATGGCTACACCTTC
CDR3aa: CASSFWGQGDSNYGYTF
d_gene: TRBD1
j_gene: TRBJ1-2
v_gene: TRBV28
abundance: NA

CDR3nt: TGTGCCAGCAGCCAAAAGCGGGCGGGGATCGCAGATACGCAGTATTTT
CDR3aa: CASSQKRAGIADTQYF
d_gene: NA
j_gene: TRBJ2-3
v_gene: TRBV3-1/TRBV3-2
abundance: NA

CDR3nt: TGTGCCAGCAACCTACTAGGTACGGCGGATACGCAGTATTTT
CDR3aa: CASNLLGTADTQYF
d_gene: NA
j_gene: TRBJ2-3
v_gene: TRBV5-8
abundance: NA

CDR3nt: TGTGCTAGTGGTTTGCTCCTTGGGGGGGGGACCGGGGAGCTGTTTTTT
CDR3aa: CASGLLLGGGTGELFF
d_gene: TRBD2
j_gene: TRBJ2-2
v_gene: TRBV12-5
abundance: NA

CDR3nt: TGTGCCAGCAGTTACCCCCGGACTAGCGAACAAAACATTCAGTACTTC
CDR3aa: CASSYPRTSEQNIQYF
d_gene: TRBD2
j_gene: TRBJ2-4
v_gene: TRBV6-2/TRBV6-3
abundance: NA

CDR3nt: TGCGCCAGCCGGGGACAACCTTATAGCAATCAGCCCCAGCATTTT
CDR3aa: CASRGQPYSNQPQHF
d_gene: NA
j_gene: TRBJ1-5
v_gene: TRBV10-1
abundance: once

CDR3nt: TGCGCCAGCAGCTTTGACAGGGGAGGGCAGCCCCAGCATTTT
CDR3aa: CASSFDRGGQPQHF
d_gene: TRBD1
j_gene: TRBJ1-5
v_gene: TRBV5-1
abundance: NA

CDR3nt: TGTGCCATCAGGACCGGACAGGGGTCCCACGAGCAGTACTTC
CDR3aa: CAIRTGQGSHEQYF
d_gene: TRBD1
j_gene: TRBJ2-7
v_gene: TRBV10-3
abundance: NA

CDR3nt: TGTGCCAGCAGCCCACATCGGACAGGGGAGAGCGAGACCCAGTACTTC
CDR3aa: CASSPHRTGESETQYF
d_gene: TRBD1
j_gene: TRBJ2-5
v_gene: TRBV3-1/TRBV3-2
abundance: NA

CDR3nt: TGTGCCAGCAGTTCTCCTCTTTCCCAACTTCCCAGGGTTACGAACACCGGGGAGCTGTTTTTT
CDR3aa: CASSSPLSQLPRVTNTGELFF
d_gene: NA
j_gene: TRBJ2-2
v_gene: TRBV28
abundance: NA

CDR3nt: TGTGCCACCAGCAGAGGGGGATGGACAGAAGACGAGCAGTACTTC
CDR3aa: CATSRGGWTEDEQYF
d_gene: NA
j_gene: TRBJ2-7
v_gene: TRBV15
abundance: NA

CDR3nt: TGCAGCGTCACCGGGACAGTGAACACTGAAGCTTTCTTT
CDR3aa: CSVTGTVNTEAFF
d_gene: TRBD1
j_gene: TRBJ1-1
v_gene: TRBV29-1
abundance: NA

CDR3nt: TGTGCCAGCTCCCCCCGGGGGGCGACTGGGGCCAACGTCCTGACTTTC
CDR3aa: CASSPRGATGANVLTF
d_gene: NA
j_gene: TRBJ2-6
v_gene: TRBV18
abundance: NA

CDR3nt: TGTGCCAGCTCCCCCGGCGCAGGCCCCGGGGATGAGCAGTTCTTC
CDR3aa: CASSPGAGPGDEQFF
d_gene: NA
j_gene: TRBJ2-1
v_gene: TRBV18
abundance: once

CDR3nt: TGTGCCATCAGTGTAGGTGGGAGGTACCAAGAGACCCAGTACTTC
CDR3aa: CAISVGGRYQETQYF
d_gene: NA
j_gene: TRBJ2-5
v_gene: TRBV10-3
abundance: NA

CDR3nt: TGTGCCAGCAGCTCGGGACAACTCCAGCATTTT
CDR3aa: CASSSGQLQHF
d_gene: NA
j_gene: TRBJ1-5
v_gene: TRBV7-9
abundance: NA

CDR3nt: TGTGCCAGCAGCTTCCGCCTGAGCGAGACCCAGTACTTC
CDR3aa: CASSFRLSETQYF
d_gene: NA
j_gene: TRBJ2-5
v_gene: TRBV5-6
abundance: once

CDR3nt: TGTGCCATCAGTGATGAGATCAAATCAAAAAACATTCAGTACTTC
CDR3aa: CAISDEIKSKNIQYF
d_gene: NA
j_gene: TRBJ2-4
v_gene: TRBV10-3
abundance: NA

CDR3nt: TGTGCCAGCAGTGAGACTAGCGTGGCAGATACGCAGTATTTT
CDR3aa: CASSETSVADTQYF
d_gene: TRBD2
j_gene: TRBJ2-3
v_gene: TRBV25-1
abundance: NA

CDR3nt: TGTGCCAGCAGCCAAGTTCGGCAAGAGACCCAGTACTTC
CDR3aa: CASSQVRQETQYF
d_gene: NA
j_gene: TRBJ2-5
v_gene: TRBV3-1/TRBV3-2
abundance: NA

CDR3nt: TGTGCCAGCATGTTGGCAGGGGTGGGCACAGATACGCAGTATTTT
CDR3aa: CASMLAGVGTDTQYF
d_gene: NA
j_gene: TRBJ2-3
v_gene: TRBV6-5
abundance: NA

CDR3nt: TGTGCCAGCTCACGGGGGGGGGCAGAAAACACTGAAGCTTTCTTT
CDR3aa: CASSRGGAENTEAFF
d_gene: NA
j_gene: TRBJ1-1
v_gene: TRBV18
abundance: NA

CDR3nt: TGTGCCAGTAGTATCCGACAGGGCGGGTCGATAACCCCTTACTTAAACGATGAGCAGTTCTTC
CDR3aa: CASSIRQGGSITPYLNDEQFF
d_gene: TRBD1
j_gene: TRBJ2-1
v_gene: TRBV19
abundance: NA

CDR3nt: TGTGCCACCAGCAACCGGGACACTGAAAAACTGTTTTTT
CDR3aa: CATSNRDTEKLFF
d_gene: NA
j_gene: TRBJ1-4
v_gene: TRBV15
abundance: once

CDR3nt: TGCGCCAGCAGCTTGGCACGCCAGGGGGGAAGCATTCAGTACTTC
CDR3aa: CASSLARQGGSIQYF
d_gene: NA
j_gene: TRBJ2-4
v_gene: TRBV5-1
abundance: NA

CDR3nt: TGCGCCAGCAGCCAAGGCCATAGCGGGGTCCAGTACTTC
CDR3aa: CASSQGHSGVQYF
d_gene: TRBD2
j_gene: TRBJ2-5
v_gene: TRBV4-3
abundance: NA